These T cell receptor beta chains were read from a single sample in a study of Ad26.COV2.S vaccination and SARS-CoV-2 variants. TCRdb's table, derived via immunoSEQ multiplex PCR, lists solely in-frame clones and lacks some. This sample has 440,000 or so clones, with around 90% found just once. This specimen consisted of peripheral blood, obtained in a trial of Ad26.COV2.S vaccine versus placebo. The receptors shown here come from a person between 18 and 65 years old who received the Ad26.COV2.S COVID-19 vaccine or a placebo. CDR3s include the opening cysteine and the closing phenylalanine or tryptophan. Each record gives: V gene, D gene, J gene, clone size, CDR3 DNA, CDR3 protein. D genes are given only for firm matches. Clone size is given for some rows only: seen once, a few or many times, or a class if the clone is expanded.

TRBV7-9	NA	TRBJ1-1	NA	TGTGCCAGCAGACGGACGGGGGACACTGAAGCTTTCTTT	CASRRTGDTEAFF
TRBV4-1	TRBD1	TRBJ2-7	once	TGCGCCAGCAGCCAAGCCCAAACAGGGGGCGGGACCTACGAGCAGTACTTC	CASSQAQTGGGTYEQYF
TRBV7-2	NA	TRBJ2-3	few	TGTGCCAGCAGCTTTACAGGGAGCACAGATACGCAGTATTTT	CASSFTGSTDTQYF
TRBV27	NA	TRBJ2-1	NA	TGTGCCAGCAGTTTAAGCCGGGGGCTTGAGCAGTTCTTC	CASSLSRGLEQFF
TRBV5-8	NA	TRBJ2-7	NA	TGTGCCAGCAGCTTGGTTCGGCTGGAGCAGTACTTC	CASSLVRLEQYF
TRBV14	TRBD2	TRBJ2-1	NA	TGTGCCCCCTGGGGGGGTCCCCGAGGGAGCTATGAGCAGTTCTTC	CAPWGGPRGSYEQFF
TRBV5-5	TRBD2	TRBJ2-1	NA	TGTGCCAGCAGCCCGGGACTAGCGCTGACTGAGCAGTTCTTC	CASSPGLALTEQFF
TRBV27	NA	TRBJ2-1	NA	TGTGCCAGCAGTTTATACAGGGGGGGTTACAATGAGCAGTTCTTC	CASSLYRGGYNEQFF
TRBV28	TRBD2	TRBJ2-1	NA	TGTGCCAGCAGTTCCGCGACTAGCGGGACCCTAGTAGATGAGCAGTTCTTC	CASSSATSGTLVDEQFF
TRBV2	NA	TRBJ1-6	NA	TGTGCCAGCACTCAGGTGCCAGGGTCACCCCTCCACTTT	CASTQVPGSPLHF
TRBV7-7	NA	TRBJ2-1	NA	TGTGCCAGCAGCTATGATCGAGAGTCCTACAATGAGCAGTTCTTC	CASSYDRESYNEQFF
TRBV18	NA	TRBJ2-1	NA	TGTGCCAGCTCACCACCGGAATCTAGTAGTGAGCAGTTCTTC	CASSPPESSSEQFF
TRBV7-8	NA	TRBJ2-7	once	TGTGCCAGCAGCTTAGATTCCGGCCAGGGGATCCACGAGCAGTACTTC	CASSLDSGQGIHEQYF
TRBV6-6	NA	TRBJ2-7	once	TGTGCCAGCAGTTCTATACCGACCGGCGAGCAGTACTTC	CASSSIPTGEQYF
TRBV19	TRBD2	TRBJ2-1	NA	TGTGCCAGTAGCGGCTGGCGGGGGAGCTCCTACAATGAGCAGTTCTTC	CASSGWRGSSYNEQFF
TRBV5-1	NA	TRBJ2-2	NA	TGCGCCAGCAGCTTGACGGCAGGGAGCACCGGGGAGCTGTTTTTT	CASSLTAGSTGELFF
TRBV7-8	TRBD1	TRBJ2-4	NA	TGTGCCAGCAGCTTAGCCCCCGGGACAGCTCTTGGCAAAAACATTCAGTACTTC	CASSLAPGTALGKNIQYF
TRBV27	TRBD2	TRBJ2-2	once	TGTGCCAGCAGCAGACTAGCGGGAGTGTCGGGGGAGCTGTTTTTT	CASSRLAGVSGELFF
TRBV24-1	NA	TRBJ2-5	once	TGTGCCACCAGTGATTTGCAAAAGCAGGACCAAGAGACCCAGTACTTC	CATSDLQKQDQETQYF
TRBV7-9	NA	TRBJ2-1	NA	TGTGCCAGCAGCTTATCCGGGGCCCCAAGGAATGAGCAGTTCTTC	CASSLSGAPRNEQFF
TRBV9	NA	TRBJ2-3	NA	TGTGCCAGCAGCGTCCGTTGGGAGGGGGGCACAGATACGCAGTATTTT	CASSVRWEGGTDTQYF
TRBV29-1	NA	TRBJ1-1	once	TGCAGCGCCACCGTGGGGCTCTGGGACACTGAAGCTTTCTTT	CSATVGLWDTEAFF
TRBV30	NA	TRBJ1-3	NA	TGTGCCTGGACGGGGGGCGTGGGAAACACCATATATTTT	CAWTGGVGNTIYF
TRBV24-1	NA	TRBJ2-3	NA	TGTGCCACCAGTGTCACAGATGCGCAGTATTTT	CATSVTDAQYF
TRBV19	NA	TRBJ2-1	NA	TGTGCCAGTAGTATGGAGCCAGGCTCCTACAATGAGCAGTTCTTC	CASSMEPGSYNEQFF
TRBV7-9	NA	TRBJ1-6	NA	TGTGCCAGCAGCTTAGACAGGGTGGCTTCACCCCTCCACTTT	CASSLDRVASPLHF
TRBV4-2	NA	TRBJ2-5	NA	TGTGCCAGCAGCCAAGATCTTGGGGGCACCCAAGAGACCCAGTACTTC	CASSQDLGGTQETQYF
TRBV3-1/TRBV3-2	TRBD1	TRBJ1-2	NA	TGTGCCAGCAGCCAGAGGGACAGGGTCTGGGGCTACACCTTC	CASSQRDRVWGYTF
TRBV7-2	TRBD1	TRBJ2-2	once	TGTGCCAGCAGCTTGACAGGGGGCAACACCGGGGAGCTGTTTTTT	CASSLTGGNTGELFF
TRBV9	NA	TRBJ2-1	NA	TGTGCCAGCAGCCCCACGGGAGTGCCACACAATGAGCAGTTCTTC	CASSPTGVPHNEQFF
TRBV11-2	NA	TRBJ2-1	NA	TGTGCCAGCAGCTTTGGCGGCTTCTCCTACAATGAGCAGTTCTTC	CASSFGGFSYNEQFF
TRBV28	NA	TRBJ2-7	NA	TGTGCCAGCAGTTCCCAAGCCTCGTCAACAGGGACCTACGAGCAGTACTTC	CASSSQASSTGTYEQYF
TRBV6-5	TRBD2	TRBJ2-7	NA	TGTGCCAGCAGACGGGGACTAGCGGATGTCTACGAGCAGTACTTC	CASRRGLADVYEQYF
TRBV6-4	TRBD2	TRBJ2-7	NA	TGTGCCAGCAGTGACCGCTTAGCGGGAGTTATTTACGAGCAGTACTTC	CASSDRLAGVIYEQYF
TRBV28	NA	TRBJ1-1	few	TGTGCCAGCAGTGATGGACTAAGGGGCGCCACTGAAGCTTTCTTT	CASSDGLRGATEAFF
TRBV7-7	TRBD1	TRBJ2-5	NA	TGTGCTAGCAGCTTTGGCGCAGGGGGCGCTTGGGAAGAGACCCAGTACTTC	CASSFGAGGAWEETQYF
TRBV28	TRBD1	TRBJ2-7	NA	TGTGCCAGCACCCGAAGACAGGGCATTGGCTCCTACGAGCAGTACTTC	CASTRRQGIGSYEQYF
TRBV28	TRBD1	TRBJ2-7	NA	TGTGCCAGCAGGGGACAGGGGATTCGCGAGCAGTACTTC	CASRGQGIREQYF
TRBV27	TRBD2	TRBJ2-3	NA	TGTGCCACTACCAGACTAGCGGGAGTGTCCTCGAGCACAGATACGCAGTATTTT	CATTRLAGVSSSTDTQYF
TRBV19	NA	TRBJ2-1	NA	TGTGCCCCCAAAAGGGAGTCGGTTGAGCAGTTCTTC	CAPKRESVEQFF
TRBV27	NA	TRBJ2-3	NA	TGTGCCAGCAGTTTAGCGCACACAGATACGCAGTATTTT	CASSLAHTDTQYF
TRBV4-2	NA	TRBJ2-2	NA	TGTGCCAGCAGCGGCCGGGGGGCGGGAGACACCGGGGAGCTGTTTTTT	CASSGRGAGDTGELFF
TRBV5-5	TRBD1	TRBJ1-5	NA	TGTGCCAGCAGCTTGTTTTCAGGGGGTTACAATCAGCCCCAGCATTTT	CASSLFSGGYNQPQHF
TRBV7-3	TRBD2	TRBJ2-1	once	TGTGCCAGCAGCTTAACAGTCCTAGCGGGAGCCAATGAGCAGTTCTTC	CASSLTVLAGANEQFF
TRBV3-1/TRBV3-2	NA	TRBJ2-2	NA	TGTGCCAGCGGCCGGAACACCGGGGAGCTGTTTTTT	CASGRNTGELFF
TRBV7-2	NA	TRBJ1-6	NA	TGTGCCAGCAGCTTAGTAGCCACGAATAATTCACCCCTCCACTTT	CASSLVATNNSPLHF
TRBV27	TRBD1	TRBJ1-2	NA	TGTGCCAGCAGTTTCGGGACAGGGTATGGCTACACCTTC	CASSFGTGYGYTF
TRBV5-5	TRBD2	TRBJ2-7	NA	TGTGCCAGCAGCTTGAATCCTAGCGGGATCTACGAGCAGTACTTC	CASSLNPSGIYEQYF
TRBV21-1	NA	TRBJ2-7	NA	TGTGCCAGCAGCGAACCCTGCGGTTTACGGCCATCCTACGAGCAGTACTTC	CASSEPCGLRPSYEQYF
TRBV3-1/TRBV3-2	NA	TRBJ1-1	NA	TGTGCCAGCAGCCAGGCAGGGCGGACGGCTTTCTTT	CASSQAGRTAFF
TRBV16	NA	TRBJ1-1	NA	TGTGCCAGCAGCCAATGGAGCCAGGGACCTACTGAAGCTTTCTTT	CASSQWSQGPTEAFF
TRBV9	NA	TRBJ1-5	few	TGTGCCAGCAGCGTAGATGGGCAGGGAGATCAGCCCCAGCATTTT	CASSVDGQGDQPQHF
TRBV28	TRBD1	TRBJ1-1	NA	TGTGCCAGCAGTCCGTCACCGGGACAGGGAACCTCGGGGAACACTGAAGCTTTCTTT	CASSPSPGQGTSGNTEAFF
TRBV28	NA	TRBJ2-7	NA	TGTGCCAGCAGTTTTTTGAGGTACGAGCAGTACTTC	CASSFLRYEQYF
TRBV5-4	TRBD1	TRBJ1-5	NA	TGTGCCAGCAGCCTGGACAGGGCAAGAATTCAGCCCCAGCATTTT	CASSLDRARIQPQHF
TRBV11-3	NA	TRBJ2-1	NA	TGTGCCAGCAGCCAAACCCGCCGGGGTGAGCAGTTCTTC	CASSQTRRGEQFF
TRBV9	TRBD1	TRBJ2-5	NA	TGTGCCAGCAGCGTAGCCGGGACAGGGGGCGCGGGGTACCAAGAGACCCAGTACTTC	CASSVAGTGGAGYQETQYF
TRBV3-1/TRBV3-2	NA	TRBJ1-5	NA	TGTGCCAGCAGCCAAGCCGGAGGTCAGCCCCAGCATTTT	CASSQAGGQPQHF